This TCR beta chain was captured in a study of blood T cell repertoires in COVID-19. Method: immunoSEQ multiplex PCR; TCRdb's copy keeps in-frame clones and lacks some. The repertoire consists of more than 15,000 clones, with about 90% occurring once and the leading ten covering about 4%. CDR1 is LNHDA and CDR2 is SQIVND in the germline V gene (reference sequence). The V and J ends lost 4 bases and 2 bases, in that order; junction bases with no gene match: 2. This CDR3 is built from 14 residues. This receptor was taken from a human donor in a cohort sampled during active COVID-19. The chain is built from TRBV19 and TRBJ2-5, with 9 positions matching TRBD2. The specimen was peripheral blood. For the CDR3, the DNA is TGTGCCAGTAGTAGACTAGCGGCACAAGAGACCCAGTACTTC. Translated, it gives CASSRLAAQETQYF. Filled out from reference TRBV19 and TRBJ2-5, the complete variable domain reads DGGITQSPKYLFRKEGQNVTLSCEQNLNHDAMYWYRQDPGQGLRLIYYSQIVNDFQKGDIAEGYSVSREKKESFPLTVTSAQKNPTAFYLCASSRLAAQETQYFGPGTRLLVL.